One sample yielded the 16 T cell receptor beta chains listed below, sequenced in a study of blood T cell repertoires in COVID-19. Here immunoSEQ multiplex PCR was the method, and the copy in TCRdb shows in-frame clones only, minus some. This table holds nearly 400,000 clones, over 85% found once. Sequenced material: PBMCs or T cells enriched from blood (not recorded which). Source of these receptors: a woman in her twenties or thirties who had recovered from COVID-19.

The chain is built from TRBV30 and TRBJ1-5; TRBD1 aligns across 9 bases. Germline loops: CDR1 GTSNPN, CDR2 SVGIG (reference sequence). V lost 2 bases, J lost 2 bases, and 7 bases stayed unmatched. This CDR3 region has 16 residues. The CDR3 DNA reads TGTGCCTGGAGTTTCGGAGGGACAGGGCGCAATCAGCCCCAGCATTTT. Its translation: CAWSFGGTGRNQPQHF.

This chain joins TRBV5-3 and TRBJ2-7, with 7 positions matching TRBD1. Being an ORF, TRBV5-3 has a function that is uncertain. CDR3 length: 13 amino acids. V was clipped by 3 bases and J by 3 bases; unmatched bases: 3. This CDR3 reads CARSWGTDYEQYF. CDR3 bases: TGTGCCAGAAGCTGGGGGACAGACTACGAGCAGTACTTC.

CDR3 DNA sequence: TGTGCCAGCAGCCAAGATCTTAGCGAACACCCCACAGATACGCAGTATTTT. Translating gives CASSQDLSEHPTDTQYF. V is TRBV3-1 (or the pseudogene TRBV3-2) and J is TRBJ2-3; tentative D call: TRBD2 (5 bases). Trimming took off 0 bases at V and 2 bases at J, with 15 bases between the two ends. The CDR3 has 17 amino acids. Germline values: CDR1 LGHDT, CDR2 YNNKEL (reference sequence).

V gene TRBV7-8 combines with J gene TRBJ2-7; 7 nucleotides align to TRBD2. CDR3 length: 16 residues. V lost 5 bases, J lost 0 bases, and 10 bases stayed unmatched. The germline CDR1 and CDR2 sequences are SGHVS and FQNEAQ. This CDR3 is CASSPSGDSPSYEQYF. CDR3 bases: TGTGCCAGCAGCCCGAGCGGGGATAGTCCCTCCTACGAGCAGTACTTC.

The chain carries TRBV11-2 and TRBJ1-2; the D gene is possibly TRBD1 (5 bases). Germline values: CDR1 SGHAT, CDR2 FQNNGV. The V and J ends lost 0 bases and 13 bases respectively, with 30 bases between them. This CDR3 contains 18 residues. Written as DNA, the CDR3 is TGTGCCAGCAGCTTAGATCAGGGCAGACACCTATTTCCTATGGCTACCACCTTC. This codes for CASSLDQGRHLFPMATTF.

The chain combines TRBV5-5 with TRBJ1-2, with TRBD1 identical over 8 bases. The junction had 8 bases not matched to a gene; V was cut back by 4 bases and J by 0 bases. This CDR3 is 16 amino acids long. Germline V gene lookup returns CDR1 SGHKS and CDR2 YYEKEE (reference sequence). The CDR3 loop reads CASSRKTTGANYGYTF. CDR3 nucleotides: TGTGCCAGCAGCCGAAAAACGACAGGGGCTAACTATGGCTACACCTTC.

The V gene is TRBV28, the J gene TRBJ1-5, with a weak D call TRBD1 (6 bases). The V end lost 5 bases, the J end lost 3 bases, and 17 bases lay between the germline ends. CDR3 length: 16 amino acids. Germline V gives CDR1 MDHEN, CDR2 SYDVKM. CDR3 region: CASSRIPQGNNQPQHF. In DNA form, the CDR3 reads TGTGCCAGCAGTCGCATTCCTCAGGGGAACAATCAGCCCCAGCATTTT.

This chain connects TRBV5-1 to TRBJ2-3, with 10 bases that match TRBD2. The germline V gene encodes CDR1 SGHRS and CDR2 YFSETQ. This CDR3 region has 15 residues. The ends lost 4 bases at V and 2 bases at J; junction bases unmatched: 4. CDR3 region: CASSRTSGDTDTQYF. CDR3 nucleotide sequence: TGCGCCAGCAGCCGGACTAGCGGTGACACAGATACGCAGTATTTT.

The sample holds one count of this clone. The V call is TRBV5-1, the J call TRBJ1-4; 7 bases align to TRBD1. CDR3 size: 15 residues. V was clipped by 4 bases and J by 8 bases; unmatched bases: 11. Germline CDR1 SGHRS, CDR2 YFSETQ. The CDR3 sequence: CASSRMTGLGEKLFF. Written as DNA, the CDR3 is TGCGCCAGCAGCCGCATGACAGGGTTAGGCGAAAAACTGTTTTTT.

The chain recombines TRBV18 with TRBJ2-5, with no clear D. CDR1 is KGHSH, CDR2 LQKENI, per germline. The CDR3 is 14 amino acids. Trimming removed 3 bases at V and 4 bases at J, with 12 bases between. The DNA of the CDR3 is TGTGCCAGCTCACCCGGTCCTAACCGAGAGACCCAGTACTTC. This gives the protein CASSPGPNRETQYF.

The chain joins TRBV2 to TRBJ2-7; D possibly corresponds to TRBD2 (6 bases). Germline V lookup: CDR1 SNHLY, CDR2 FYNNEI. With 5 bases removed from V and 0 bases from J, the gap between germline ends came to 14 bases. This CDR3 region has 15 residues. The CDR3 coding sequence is TGTGCCAGCAGTTCCACTAGCTCCAGCTCCTACGAGCAGTACTTC. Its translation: CASSSTSSSSYEQYF.

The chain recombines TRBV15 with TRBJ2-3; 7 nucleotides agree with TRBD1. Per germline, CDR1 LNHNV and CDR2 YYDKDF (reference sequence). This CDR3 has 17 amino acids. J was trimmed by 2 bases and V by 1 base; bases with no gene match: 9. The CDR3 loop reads CATSRAPWDSITDTQYF. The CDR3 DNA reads TGTGCCACCAGCAGAGCTCCCTGGGACAGTATCACAGATACGCAGTATTTT.

The CDR3 sequence is CASSDFRGGEQYF. The CDR3 DNA is TGTGCCAGCAGTGACTTCAGGGGTGGCGAGCAGTACTTC. The chain carries TRBV9 and TRBJ2-7; weak D call: TRBD1 (6 bases). The ends were cut back, 5 bases at V and 6 bases at J, with 15 bases in the middle. The CDR3 has 13 residues. Per the germline V gene, CDR1 is SGDLS and CDR2 is YYNGEE.

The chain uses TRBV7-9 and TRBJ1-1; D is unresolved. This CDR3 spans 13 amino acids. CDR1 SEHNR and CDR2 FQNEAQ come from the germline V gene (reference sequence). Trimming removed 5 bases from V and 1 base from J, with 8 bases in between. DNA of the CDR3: TGTGCCAGCAGCCCAGACTGGAACACTGAAGCTTTCTTT. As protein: CASSPDWNTEAFF.

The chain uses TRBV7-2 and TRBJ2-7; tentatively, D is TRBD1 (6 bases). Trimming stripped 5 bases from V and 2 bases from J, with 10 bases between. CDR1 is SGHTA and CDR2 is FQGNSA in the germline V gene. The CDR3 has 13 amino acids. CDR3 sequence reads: CASSGGPAYEQYF. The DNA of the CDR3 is TGTGCCAGCAGCGGGGGCCCCGCCTACGAGCAGTACTTC.

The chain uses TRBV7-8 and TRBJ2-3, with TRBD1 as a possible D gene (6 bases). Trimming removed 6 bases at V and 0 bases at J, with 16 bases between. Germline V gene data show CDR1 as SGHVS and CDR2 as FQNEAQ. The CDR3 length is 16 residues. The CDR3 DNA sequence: TGTGCCAGCAGGGAGGCGAGGGACACGAGCACAGATACGCAGTATTTT. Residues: CASREARDTSTDTQYF.